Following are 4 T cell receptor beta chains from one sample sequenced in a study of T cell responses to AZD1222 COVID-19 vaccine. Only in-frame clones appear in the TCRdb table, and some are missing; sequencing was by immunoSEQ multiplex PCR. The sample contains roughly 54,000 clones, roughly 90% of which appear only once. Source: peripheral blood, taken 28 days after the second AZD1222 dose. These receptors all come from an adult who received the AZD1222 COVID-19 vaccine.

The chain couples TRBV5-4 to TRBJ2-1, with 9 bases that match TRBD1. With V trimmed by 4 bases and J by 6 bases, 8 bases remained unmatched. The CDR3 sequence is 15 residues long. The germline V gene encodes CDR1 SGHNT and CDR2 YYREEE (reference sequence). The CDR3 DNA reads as TGTGCCAGCAGCCCTGGGACAGGGTTTTTCAATGAGCAGTTCTTC. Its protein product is CASSPGTGFFNEQFF.

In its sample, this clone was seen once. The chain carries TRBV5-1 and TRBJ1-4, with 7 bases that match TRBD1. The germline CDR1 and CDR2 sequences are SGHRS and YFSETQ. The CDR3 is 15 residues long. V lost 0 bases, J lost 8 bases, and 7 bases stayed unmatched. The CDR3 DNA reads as TGCGCCAGCAGCTTGGGGGACAGACAACGGGAAAAACTGTTTTTT. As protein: CASSLGDRQREKLFF. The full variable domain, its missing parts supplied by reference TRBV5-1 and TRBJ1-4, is KAGVTQTPRYLIKTRGQQVTLSCSPISGHRSVSWYQQTPGQGLQFLFEYFSETQRNKGNFPGRFSGRQFSNSRSEMNVSTLELGDSALYLCASSLGDRQREKLFFGSGTQLSVL.

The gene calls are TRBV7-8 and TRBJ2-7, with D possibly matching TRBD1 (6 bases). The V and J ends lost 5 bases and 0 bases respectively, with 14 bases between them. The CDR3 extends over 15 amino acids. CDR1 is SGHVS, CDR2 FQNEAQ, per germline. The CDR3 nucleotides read TGTGCCAGCAGCGTTCGGGACACGGCCTCCTACGAGCAGTACTTC. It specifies CASSVRDTASYEQYF.

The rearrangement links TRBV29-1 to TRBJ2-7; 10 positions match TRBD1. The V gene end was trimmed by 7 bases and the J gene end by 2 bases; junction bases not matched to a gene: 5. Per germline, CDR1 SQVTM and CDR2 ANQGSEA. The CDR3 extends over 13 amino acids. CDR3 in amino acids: CSARTGGTYEQYF. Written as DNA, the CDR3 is TGCAGCGCCCGGACAGGGGGAACCTACGAGCAGTACTTC.